This is a list of T cell receptor beta chains from one sample in a study of blood T cells in healthy people across ages. TCRdb analysed the 5' RACE reads with MiXCR anew, one entry per CDR3 protein. The table lists more than 650,000 distinct CDR3 sequences, under 30% of them singletons. The same sample was also studied in work on T cells of mothers and their children.

Specimen: blood. These receptors were collected from a boy under 18 in good health. Both conserved end residues are part of each CDR3. A D gene is named only where the DNA matches it firmly. Rows may omit the clone size; those that give it use once, few, many or a size class.

clone_size: few
d_call: NA
v_call: TRBV9
j_call: TRBJ1-1
cdr3_aa: CASSFNSEGTEAFF
cdr3_nt: TGTGCCAGCAGCTTCAACAGCGAGGGCACTGAAGCTTTCTTT

clone_size: few
d_call: TRBD2
v_call: TRBV9
j_call: TRBJ2-1
cdr3_aa: CASSVQGLAGGRSSYNEQFF
cdr3_nt: TGTGCCAGCAGCGTACAGGGACTAGCGGGGGGCCGTAGCTCCTACAATGAGCAGTTCTTC

clone_size: NA
d_call: NA
v_call: TRBV6-4
j_call: TRBJ1-1
cdr3_aa: CASSDSANTEAFF
cdr3_nt: TGTGCCAGCAGTGACTCGGCGAACACTGAAGCTTTCTTT

clone_size: NA
d_call: TRBD1
v_call: TRBV10-3
j_call: TRBJ2-5
cdr3_aa: CAIGPRQGMESETQYF
cdr3_nt: TGTGCCATTGGCCCCCGACAGGGGATGGAGTCGGAGACCCAGTACTTC

clone_size: few
d_call: NA
v_call: TRBV14
j_call: TRBJ2-5
cdr3_aa: CASSQGARGETQYF
cdr3_nt: TGTGCCAGCAGCCAGGGTGCAAGGGGAGAGACCCAGTACTTC

clone_size: NA
d_call: TRBD2
v_call: TRBV10-3
j_call: TRBJ2-7
cdr3_aa: CTISGRERYEQYF
cdr3_nt: TGTACCATCAGTGGGAGGGAAAGATACGAGCAGTACTTC

clone_size: few
d_call: NA
v_call: TRBV28
j_call: TRBJ2-7
cdr3_aa: CASSLRGRGLGNEQYF
cdr3_nt: TGTGCCAGCAGCCTAAGGGGCAGGGGACTGGGGAACGAGCAGTACTTC

clone_size: NA
d_call: NA
v_call: TRBV7-9
j_call: TRBJ1-1
cdr3_aa: CASSSQAFF
cdr3_nt: TGTGCCAGCAGCTCACAAGCTTTCTTT

clone_size: NA
d_call: NA
v_call: TRBV20-1
j_call: TRBJ1-1
cdr3_aa: CSARAAAITGQNTEAFF
cdr3_nt: TGCAGTGCTAGAGCCGCCGCAATTACAGGTCAGAACACTGAAGCTTTCTTT

clone_size: NA
d_call: NA
v_call: TRBV3-1
j_call: TRBJ2-7
cdr3_aa: CASSPALGSHEQYF
cdr3_nt: TGTGCCAGCAGCCCCGCCTTGGGGTCCCACGAGCAGTACTTC

clone_size: NA
d_call: NA
v_call: TRBV5-1
j_call: TRBJ1-4
cdr3_aa: CASRQESTNEKLFF
cdr3_nt: TGCGCCAGCAGGCAAGAAAGCACTAATGAAAAACTGTTTTTT

clone_size: many
d_call: NA
v_call: TRBV29-1
j_call: TRBJ1-1
cdr3_aa: CSAPKGKGTEAFF
cdr3_nt: TGCAGCGCCCCAAAGGGGAAGGGGACTGAAGCTTTCTTT

clone_size: NA
d_call: TRBD1
v_call: TRBV27
j_call: TRBJ1-4
cdr3_aa: CASSLSKDRDQLFF
cdr3_nt: TGTGCCAGCAGTTTATCTAAGGACAGGGATCAACTGTTTTTT

clone_size: few
d_call: TRBD2
v_call: TRBV6-2/TRBV6-3
j_call: TRBJ2-2
cdr3_aa: CASSTLAGTNTGELFF
cdr3_nt: TGTGCCAGCAGTACTCTAGCGGGGACGAACACCGGGGAGCTGTTTTTT

clone_size: once
d_call: NA
v_call: TRBV7-9
j_call: TRBJ1-2
cdr3_aa: CASSLVGRNYGYTF
cdr3_nt: TGTGCCAGCAGCTTAGTCGGACGCAACTATGGCTACACCTTC

clone_size: few
d_call: TRBD2
v_call: TRBV7-6
j_call: TRBJ2-3
cdr3_aa: CASSLAPGGLAGVYADTQYF
cdr3_nt: TGTGCCAGCAGCTTGGCGCCCGGGGGACTAGCGGGGGTATACGCAGATACGCAGTATTTT

clone_size: few
d_call: NA
v_call: TRBV7-8
j_call: TRBJ1-2
cdr3_aa: CASSHRLGHGYTF
cdr3_nt: TGTGCCAGCAGTCACAGGTTGGGGCATGGCTACACCTTC

clone_size: many
d_call: NA
v_call: TRBV20-1
j_call: TRBJ1-2
cdr3_aa: CSARAPQGGSNGYTF
cdr3_nt: TGCAGTGCTAGAGCCCCCCAGGGAGGAAGTAATGGCTACACCTTC

clone_size: few
d_call: NA
v_call: TRBV28
j_call: TRBJ1-5
cdr3_aa: CASSRGSLGLSNQPQHF
cdr3_nt: TGTGCCAGCAGTCGTGGGTCGTTGGGCCTTAGCAATCAGCCCCAGCATTTT

clone_size: few
d_call: TRBD2
v_call: TRBV20-1
j_call: TRBJ2-5
cdr3_aa: CSARPGLAGQETQYF
cdr3_nt: TGCAGTGCTAGGCCAGGACTAGCGGGACAAGAGACCCAGTACTTC

clone_size: NA
d_call: NA
v_call: TRBV6-5
j_call: TRBJ1-2
cdr3_aa: CASSYSAGQGFLTF
cdr3_nt: TGTGCCAGCAGTTACTCTGCGGGGCAGGGCTTCCTCACCTTC

clone_size: once
d_call: NA
v_call: TRBV6-5
j_call: TRBJ1-1
cdr3_aa: CASSRQMDTEAFF
cdr3_nt: TGTGCCAGCAGCAGACAGATGGACACTGAAGCTTTCTTT

clone_size: many
d_call: NA
v_call: TRBV4-2
j_call: TRBJ1-2
cdr3_aa: CASSQEVEQGWGYTF
cdr3_nt: TGTGCCAGCAGCCAAGAGGTCGAGCAGGGCTGGGGCTACACCTTC

clone_size: few
d_call: NA
v_call: TRBV7-3
j_call: TRBJ2-1
cdr3_aa: CASSNGGAYNEQFF
cdr3_nt: TGTGCCAGCAGCAATGGGGGGGCTTACAATGAGCAGTTCTTC

clone_size: few
d_call: NA
v_call: TRBV14
j_call: TRBJ2-3
cdr3_aa: CASSQEAPTDTQYF
cdr3_nt: TGTGCCAGCAGCCAAGAAGCTCCCACGGATACGCAGTATTTT

clone_size: few
d_call: NA
v_call: TRBV7-9
j_call: TRBJ1-4
cdr3_aa: CASTFGQPNEKLFF
cdr3_nt: TGTGCCAGCACCTTTGGACAGCCGAATGAAAAACTGTTTTTT

clone_size: NA
d_call: TRBD1
v_call: TRBV20-1
j_call: TRBJ1-2
cdr3_aa: CSARWDRGMEGYTF
cdr3_nt: TGCAGTGCTAGGTGGGACAGGGGTATGGAGGGCTACACCTTC

clone_size: NA
d_call: NA
v_call: TRBV12-3/TRBV12-4
j_call: TRBJ1-3
cdr3_aa: CASRQTASSGNTIYF
cdr3_nt: TGTGCCAGCAGACAAACAGCGAGCTCTGGAAACACCATATATTTT

clone_size: NA
d_call: NA
v_call: TRBV25-1
j_call: TRBJ2-1
cdr3_aa: CASSETSSYNEQFF
cdr3_nt: TGTGCCAGCAGTGAAACTAGCTCCTACAATGAGCAGTTCTTC

clone_size: few
d_call: NA
v_call: TRBV28
j_call: TRBJ1-6
cdr3_aa: CASSRGVVGSPLHF
cdr3_nt: TGTGCCAGCAGTCGAGGGGTCGTCGGTTCACCCCTCCACTTT

clone_size: few
d_call: NA
v_call: TRBV7-2
j_call: TRBJ2-7
cdr3_aa: CASSLASNSYEQYF
cdr3_nt: TGTGCCAGCAGCTTAGCGTCAAACTCCTACGAGCAGTACTTC

clone_size: few
d_call: NA
v_call: TRBV27
j_call: TRBJ2-5
cdr3_aa: CASSYTRVETQYF
cdr3_nt: TGTGCCAGCAGTTACACTCGGGTGGAGACCCAGTACTTC

clone_size: NA
d_call: NA
v_call: TRBV28
j_call: TRBJ2-6
cdr3_aa: CASRDGSLSGANVLTF
cdr3_nt: TGTGCCAGCAGGGACGGAAGCCTCTCTGGGGCCAACGTCCTGACTTTC

clone_size: NA
d_call: TRBD2
v_call: TRBV11-2
j_call: TRBJ2-3
cdr3_aa: CASSATSGGQERTDTQYF
cdr3_nt: TGTGCCAGCAGCGCGACTAGCGGGGGGCAGGAGCGCACAGATACGCAGTATTTT

clone_size: few
d_call: TRBD1
v_call: TRBV28
j_call: TRBJ2-3
cdr3_aa: CASSKPGQGAGDTQYF
cdr3_nt: TGTGCCAGCAGCAAACCGGGACAGGGGGCGGGAGATACGCAGTATTTT

clone_size: few
d_call: NA
v_call: TRBV5-1
j_call: TRBJ2-3
cdr3_aa: CASSPHPSWDTQYF
cdr3_nt: TGCGCCAGCAGCCCTCACCCCTCTTGGGATACGCAGTATTTT

clone_size: few
d_call: TRBD1
v_call: TRBV20-1
j_call: TRBJ2-5
cdr3_aa: CSARDSDRFLQETQYF
cdr3_nt: TGCAGTGCTAGAGATTCGGACAGGTTTCTTCAAGAGACCCAGTACTTC

clone_size: few
d_call: TRBD1
v_call: TRBV30
j_call: TRBJ1-2
cdr3_aa: CASGPRDRDGYTF
cdr3_nt: TGTGCCTCGGGTCCCCGGGACAGGGATGGCTACACCTTC

clone_size: once
d_call: TRBD2
v_call: TRBV20-1
j_call: TRBJ2-3
cdr3_aa: CSARVAGVPDTQYF
cdr3_nt: TGCAGTGCTAGAGTGGCGGGAGTCCCAGATACGCAGTATTTT

clone_size: once
d_call: TRBD2
v_call: TRBV7-9
j_call: TRBJ2-5
cdr3_aa: CASSLSGNYQETQYF
cdr3_nt: TGTGCCAGCAGCTTAAGCGGGAATTACCAAGAGACCCAGTACTTC

clone_size: NA
d_call: TRBD1
v_call: TRBV12-3/TRBV12-4
j_call: TRBJ2-3
cdr3_aa: CASSPQGALKTDTQYF
cdr3_nt: TGTGCCAGCAGCCCCCAGGGGGCGCTTAAAACAGATACGCAGTATTTT

clone_size: few
d_call: TRBD1
v_call: TRBV6-1
j_call: TRBJ1-1
cdr3_aa: CASSESPTGDNEAFF
cdr3_nt: TGTGCCAGCAGTGAAAGTCCCACAGGGGATAATGAAGCTTTCTTT

clone_size: NA
d_call: NA
v_call: TRBV10-3
j_call: TRBJ2-7
cdr3_aa: CAISVTGNEQYF
cdr3_nt: TGTGCCATCAGTGTGACAGGCAACGAGCAGTACTTC

clone_size: few
d_call: TRBD2
v_call: TRBV7-9
j_call: TRBJ2-5
cdr3_aa: CASSSWTSGGFQETQYF
cdr3_nt: TGTGCCAGCAGCTCGTGGACTAGCGGGGGTTTCCAAGAGACCCAGTACTTC

clone_size: NA
d_call: NA
v_call: TRBV5-1
j_call: TRBJ2-1
cdr3_aa: CASSVTRGSYNEQFF
cdr3_nt: TGCGCCAGCAGCGTAACTAGGGGCTCCTACAATGAGCAGTTCTTC

clone_size: NA
d_call: TRBD2
v_call: TRBV7-8
j_call: TRBJ2-1
cdr3_aa: CASSDGLAESYNEQFF
cdr3_nt: TGTGCCAGCAGTGACGGACTAGCGGAGTCCTACAATGAGCAGTTCTTC

clone_size: few
d_call: TRBD1
v_call: TRBV6-5
j_call: TRBJ1-1
cdr3_aa: CASSWGGQGTEAFF
cdr3_nt: TGTGCCAGCAGTTGGGGGGGACAGGGGACTGAAGCTTTCTTT

clone_size: NA
d_call: NA
v_call: TRBV5-1
j_call: TRBJ2-5
cdr3_aa: CASSLEPLAQETQYF
cdr3_nt: TGCGCCAGCAGCTTGGAGCCCCTAGCACAAGAGACCCAGTACTTC

clone_size: NA
d_call: NA
v_call: TRBV28
j_call: TRBJ1-3
cdr3_aa: CASTSPGSRNTIYF
cdr3_nt: TGTGCCAGCACCTCCCCAGGGAGCAGAAACACCATATATTTT

clone_size: NA
d_call: NA
v_call: TRBV15
j_call: TRBJ2-4
cdr3_aa: CATASDSGSLAKNIQYF
cdr3_nt: TGTGCCACCGCAAGCGACTCTGGCAGCCTAGCCAAAAACATTCAGTACTTC

clone_size: NA
d_call: TRBD1
v_call: TRBV29-1
j_call: TRBJ2-5
cdr3_aa: CSVTGAGETQYF
cdr3_nt: TGCAGCGTTACAGGGGCGGGAGAGACCCAGTACTTC

clone_size: few
d_call: TRBD1
v_call: TRBV20-1
j_call: TRBJ1-4
cdr3_aa: CSATGTGDEKLFF
cdr3_nt: TGCAGTGCTACAGGGACAGGGGATGAAAAACTGTTTTTT

clone_size: many
d_call: TRBD1
v_call: TRBV6-1
j_call: TRBJ2-6
cdr3_aa: CASGDSGANVLTF
cdr3_nt: TGTGCCAGCGGGGACAGCGGGGCCAACGTCCTGACTTTC

clone_size: NA
d_call: NA
v_call: TRBV4-1
j_call: TRBJ2-1
cdr3_aa: CASSHYTIRDYNEQFF
cdr3_nt: TGCGCCAGCAGCCACTACACCATCCGGGACTACAATGAGCAGTTCTTC

clone_size: NA
d_call: NA
v_call: TRBV20-1
j_call: TRBJ1-1
cdr3_aa: CSARGTWNTEAFF
cdr3_nt: TGCAGTGCTAGGGGAACATGGAACACTGAAGCTTTCTTT

clone_size: NA
d_call: NA
v_call: TRBV12-3/TRBV12-4
j_call: TRBJ1-1
cdr3_aa: CASFGAGANTGAFF
cdr3_nt: TGTGCCAGCTTTGGGGCCGGTGCTAACACTGGAGCTTTCTTT

clone_size: NA
d_call: NA
v_call: TRBV3-1
j_call: TRBJ2-2
cdr3_aa: CASSQQGRRELFF
cdr3_nt: TGTGCCAGCAGCCAACAGGGCAGGAGGGAGCTGTTTTTT